This passage covers 10 T cell receptor beta chains from one sample sequenced in a study of spatial heterogeneity in lung cancer. Time point of the sample: sample taken at primary tumor resection. Their antigen targets remain unknown. General study points: Higher tumor mutation counts went along with higher counts of expanded intratumoral alpha and beta TCRs.

TCRdb re-called the 5' RACE reads through MiXCR, storing one row per CDR3 protein. The sample consists of about 9,600 distinct CDR3 sequences, roughly an eighth of them appearing once. The sequencing here drew on lung tumor tissue, taken at surgery. These TCRs come from a male donor with early-stage non-small cell lung cancer.

By sample fraction, this clonotype is large (0.1 to 1%). Since it is a stray read in a library aimed at alpha chains, this beta chain has a size that is not meaningful. V gene TRBV5-4 combines with J gene TRBJ2-3, with no clear D. From germline, CDR1 is SGHNT and CDR2 YYREEE (reference sequence). CDR3 length: 13 amino acids. Trimming stripped 4 bases from V and 4 bases from J, with 10 bases between. The CDR3 region has the DNA TGTGCCAGCAGCCCCCTCGGCGCAGATACGCAGTATTTT. Its translation: CASSPLGADTQYF. The full variable domain, its missing parts supplied by reference TRBV5-4 and TRBJ2-3, is ETGVTQSPTHLIKTRGQQVTLRCSSQSGHNTVSWYQQALGQGPQFIFQYYREEENGRGNFPPRFSGLQFPNYSSELNVNALELDDSALYLCASSPLGADTQYFGPGTRLTVL.

This clonotype is medium-sized by share. This beta chain was picked up by a library intended for alpha chains and is off target, so its count carries little meaning. The chain recombines TRBV18 with TRBJ2-6; D unresolved. CDR3 length equals 17 residues. Germline V gene data show CDR1 as KGHSH and CDR2 as LQKENI. V lost 2 bases and J 0 bases, leaving 11 bases between the germline ends. The chain's CDR3 is CASSPKGASSGANVLTF. The CDR3, as DNA: TGTGCCAGCTCACCAAAGGGCGCTAGCTCTGGGGCCAACGTCCTGACTTTC.

This clonotype has a handful of counts. This beta chain lies outside the target of a library built for alpha chains; its clone size means little. The chain uses TRBV19 and TRBJ1-5, with a tentative D call TRBD1 (5 bases). Per germline, CDR1 LNHDA and CDR2 SQIVND (reference sequence). The CDR3 extends over 15 amino acids. V was cut by 3 bases and J by 10 bases, with 19 bases left in between. The CDR3 DNA is TGTGCCAGTAGTATGAATCCGGGGCAGGGAGGTCCCCAGCATTTT. It yields the protein CASSMNPGQGGPQHF. Filled out from reference TRBV19 and TRBJ1-5, the complete variable domain reads DGGITQSPKYLFRKEGQNVTLSCEQNLNHDAMYWYRQDPGQGLRLIYYSQIVNDFQKGDIAEGYSVSREKKESFPLTVTSAQKNPTAFYLCASSMNPGQGGPQHFGDGTRLSIL.

In its sample, this clonotype ranks as medium-sized (0.01 to 0.1%). Being off target in a library aimed at alpha chains, this beta chain has a size of little meaning. The rearrangement uses TRBV7-8 and TRBJ2-4; D is uncertain. Trimming stripped 5 bases from V and 0 bases from J, with 11 bases between. This CDR3 has 15 residues. Germline CDR1 reads SGHVS; CDR2 reads FQNEAQ. The DNA for the CDR3 is TGTGCCAGCAGCCTGAATCTACTAGCCAAAAACATTCAGTACTTC. Residues: CASSLNLLAKNIQYF. The variable domain in full, completed from reference TRBV7-8 and TRBJ2-4, reads GAGVSQSPRYKVAKRGQDVALRCDPISGHVSLFWYQQALGQGPEFLTYFQNEAQLDKSGLPSDRFFAERPEGSVSTLKIQRTQQEDSAVYLCASSLNLLAKNIQYFGAGTRLSVL.

This clonotype was detected a few times. In a library made to pick up alpha chains, this beta chain is a stray read with a size that means little. The chain uses TRBV12-5 and TRBJ2-4; no firm D call. The CDR3 contains 13 residues. The germline CDR1 and CDR2 sequences are LGHNT and FRNRAP. V gave up 8 bases and J gave up 4 bases, with 12 bases separating them. The CDR3 region has the DNA TGTGCTAGTACATCCTCAAATAAAAACATTCAGTACTTC. The encoded protein is CASTSSNKNIQYF. Filled out from reference TRBV12-5 and TRBJ2-4, the complete variable domain reads DARVTQTPRHKVTEMGQEVTMRCQPILGHNTVFWYRQTMMQGLELLAYFRNRAPLDDSGMPKDRFSAEMPDATLATLKIQPSEPRDSAVYFCASTSSNKNIQYFGAGTRLSVL.

This clonotype was seen ten or more times. In a library made to pick up alpha chains, this beta chain is a stray read with a size that means little. The chain has TRBV6-1 and TRBJ2-7; TRBD1 might be the D (6 bases). CDR1 is MNHNS, CDR2 SASEGT, per germline. The CDR3 is 15 amino acids. Trimming cost V 1 base and J 0 bases, with 10 bases left between them. The CDR3 reads CASSEGQVLSYEQYF. Here the CDR3 DNA reads TGTGCCAGCAGTGAAGGACAGGTCCTCTCCTACGAGCAGTACTTC.

Sample share makes this clonotype medium-sized (0.01 to 0.1%). The library was designed around alpha chains, so this beta chain is a stray read whose abundance carries little weight. The chain joins TRBV7-3 to TRBJ2-5; 9 bases line up with TRBD2. V gave up 2 bases and J gave up 5 bases; unmatched junction bases: 3. Germline CDR1 reads SGHTA; CDR2 reads FQGTGA. The CDR3 contains 14 residues. As DNA, the CDR3 is TGTGCCAGCAGCTTATTAGCGGGAGCGGAGACCCAGTACTTC. This gives the protein CASSLLAGAETQYF.

This clonotype has a count of ten or more. This beta chain came through as a stray read in a library set up for alpha chains, and its size says little. The chain is built from TRBV5-1 and TRBJ2-1; weak D call: TRBD1 (5 bases). This CDR3 has 16 amino acids. The germline CDR1 and CDR2 sequences are SGHRS and YFSETQ. V was clipped by 4 bases and J by 9 bases, with 23 bases between them. CDR3 sequence (DNA): TGCGCCAGCAGCCCAACGAGGAACTGGCGCCAGGGTGAGCAGTTCTTC. It codes for CASSPTRNWRQGEQFF.

There are many counts of this clonotype. Because this beta chain is a stray read in a library intended to capture alpha chains, its abundance should not be given much weight. The V gene is TRBV11-2, the J gene TRBJ1-1; weak D call: TRBD1 (5 bases). The length of the CDR3 is 14 residues. Trimming took 3 bases from V and 4 from J, leaving 12 bases between them. In germline, CDR1 is SGHAT, CDR2 FQNNGV. CDR3 DNA sequence: TGTGCCAGCAGCTTCCTACTCGGGGCCACTGAAGCTTTCTTT. Its protein product is CASSFLLGATEAFF.

Ten or more counts support this clonotype. The library was built for alpha chains, so this beta chain is an off-target read and its size means little. This sequence joins TRBV13 and TRBJ2-1; D may match TRBD1 or TRBD2 (6 bases each). Germline lookup yields CDR1 PRHDT and CDR2 FYEKMQ (reference sequence). This CDR3 spans 16 amino acids. Trimming cost V 1 base and J 0 bases, with 10 bases left between them. The CDR3 DNA is TGTGCCAGCAGCTTAGAGGGGGGTAGCTCCTACAATGAGCAGTTCTTC. Its translation is CASSLEGGSSYNEQFF. The complete variable domain, with remaining parts taken from reference TRBV13 and TRBJ2-1, reads AAGVIQSPRHLIKEKRETATLKCYPIPRHDTVYWYQQGPGQDPQFLISFYEKMQSDKGSIPDRFSAQQFSDYHSELNMSSLELGDSALYFCASSLEGGSSYNEQFFGPGTRLTVL.